This T cell receptor (beta chain) was captured in a study of blood T cell repertoires in COVID-19. Assay used: immunoSEQ multiplex PCR; TCRdb lists only in-frame clones, some missing. The table shows around 330,000 clones, with around 85% occurring only once. The sequence came from a woman in her twenties or thirties who had been exposed to COVID-19. Sequenced: PBMCs or T cells enriched from blood (not recorded which).

The CDR3 here is CASSQETRAEAFF. The DNA of the CDR3 is TGCGCCAGCAGCCAAGAGACCAGGGCTGAAGCTTTCTTT. The chain uses TRBV4-1 and TRBJ1-1, with TRBD1 as a possible D gene (5 bases). V lost 0 bases, J lost 6 bases, and 8 bases lay in between. The CDR3 is made up of 13 amino acids. The germline V gene encodes CDR1 MGHRA and CDR2 YSYEKL.